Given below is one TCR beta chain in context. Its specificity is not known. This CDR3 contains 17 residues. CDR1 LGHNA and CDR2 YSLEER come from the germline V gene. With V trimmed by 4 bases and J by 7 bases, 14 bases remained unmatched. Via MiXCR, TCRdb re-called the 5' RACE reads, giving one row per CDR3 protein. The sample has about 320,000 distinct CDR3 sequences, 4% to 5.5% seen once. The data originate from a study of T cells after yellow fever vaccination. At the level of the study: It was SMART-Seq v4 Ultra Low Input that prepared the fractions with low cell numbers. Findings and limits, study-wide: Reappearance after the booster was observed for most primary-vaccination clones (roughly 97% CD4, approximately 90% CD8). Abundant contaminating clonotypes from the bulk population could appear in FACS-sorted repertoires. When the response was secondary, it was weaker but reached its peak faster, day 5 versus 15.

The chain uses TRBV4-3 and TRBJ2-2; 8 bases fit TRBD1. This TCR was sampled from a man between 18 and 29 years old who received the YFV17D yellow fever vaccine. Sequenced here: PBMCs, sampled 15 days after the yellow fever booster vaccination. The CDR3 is CASSRLATGGSDGELFF. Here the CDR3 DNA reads TGCGCCAGCAGCCGGTTAGCAACAGGGGGAAGTGACGGGGAGCTGTTTTTT.